This T cell receptor beta chain was recorded in a study of healthy donors' naive CD4 and CD8 T cells (dated by TCRdb to between 2014 and 2017). Notes on the research overall: Donors were chosen to span three age groups (20-25, 40-50 and 60-70 years, five or six each), with mean age 44 and half female. For TCR alpha, a new primer set was designed to cover all functional IMGT alpha gene variants, and all other steps followed the beta-chain workflow. To check how TCR variation relates to lineage commitment, the researchers sequenced rearranged TCR alpha and beta chains taken from naive CD4+ and CD8+ T cells. The peripheral blood mononuclear cells came from some 18 individuals who were healthy and unrelated. Donors were HLA-typed by sequencing at HLA-A, -B, -C, -DRB1, -DQB1 and -DPB1 using the SBTexcellerator protocol, an ABI3130xl analyzer and SBTengine software. The investigation overall reported the following: In both chains, CD4+ lineage was associated with a positively charged CDR3 and CD8+ lineage with a negatively charged CDR3. Bias between naive CD4+ and CD8+ cells was reportedly observed for most V and J gene segments, consistently across donors and independently of HLA genotype. Because alpha and beta chains were sequenced in bulk and could not be paired, the effects of the two chains in combination were not assessed. The study did not directly address whether homeostatic proliferation of naive T cells might have biased the repertoire. V genes, J genes and CDR3 charge together appeared to explain roughly an eighth of CD4/CD8 propensity variance, in a largely additive manner.

Sequenced using a 454 GS FLX Titanium. A previously published linear amplification protocol was used to build TCR libraries from roughly 0.5 ug of total RNA. The Roche/454 Genome Sequencer with Titanium chemistry was used for sequencing. Concerning the study's data processing: A total of 65,000 to 100,000 rearranged TCR alpha transcripts were sequenced from several of the healthy donors. Duplicate transcripts were removed, and unique TCR clonotypes were defined by the CDR3 junction according to IMGT nomenclature. In R 2.13.0, logistic regression modeled CD4 versus CD8 status on V and J genes, adjusting for donor effects, with Bonferroni correction for multiple testing. TCRdb redid the processing of the public reads, applying fastp at Q25 and MiXCR, and retained in-frame beta chains. A single entry per CDR3 protein holds the most common genes and DNA from its merged rows. TCRdb assigned the V and J calls; the authors' analysis was not used. This sample holds approximately 180,000 distinct CDR3 sequences; around three quarters were observed only once. The leading ten clones occupy roughly 2.3% of the sample.

Notes on this clonotype: It has no known antigen specificity. The input lacks base qualities; no much larger clone sits a single base away.

Germline trimming: 6 bases from V, 2 bases from J; junction bases outside gene matches: 10. CDR1 and CDR2 are drawn from the germline V gene: SQVTM, ANQGSEA. From its cysteine to its phenylalanine, the CDR3 spans 14 amino acids. Only the CDR3 part of the read is kept: 42 bases, read in frame from the first base. Cells with a CD4+CD8-CD45RO-CD45RA+ profile were isolated by FACS and defined as naive CD4+ T cells, and those with a CD8+CD4-CD45RA+CD27bright profile were defined as naive CD8+ T cells. The antibodies used for sorting targeted CD4 (RPA-T4), CD8 (SK1), CD27 (O323), CD45RA (HI100) and CD45RO (UCHL1).

The sequence links TRBV29-1 to TRBJ2-7; the junction holds 7 bases that match TRBD1. Sequenced material: naive CD4+ and CD8+ T cells sorted from blood, pooled from several donors. The cell subset or site label of this sample denotes: FACS-sorted naive CD4+ (CD45RO-CD45RA+) and naive CD8+ (CD45RA+CD27bright) T cells. The receptor's source is a pool of human donors in good health; the sample pools cells from several healthy donors. The CDR3 loop reads CSVADRVNTYEQYF. Here is the DNA: TGCAGCGTCGCTGACAGGGTTAATACCTACGAGCAGTACTTC.